This T cell receptor (beta chain) is from a study of beta chain features in type 1 diabetes. Notes on the study in general: Sequencing from cDNA could over-represent high-TCR-expressing cells.

Of the isolated RNA, all was reverse transcribed, and so the sequenced material was expressed TCRB transcripts. Naive, central memory and regulatory T cell samples averaged about 3.3 million immunoSEQ reads each. Here immunoSEQ multiplex PCR was the method, and the copy in TCRdb shows in-frame clones only, minus some. The sample holds around 500,000 clones, 10% to 12% seen once. To note about this clone: Its specificity is not known.

The CDR3 has 13 residues. Per the germline V gene, CDR1 is KGHSY and CDR2 is FQNENV. The V end lost 2 bases, the J end lost 8 bases, and 12 bases lay between the germline ends. This TCR was recovered from a woman between 18 and 29 years old in good health. Sequencing used naive CD4+ T cells from blood. V usage is TRBV16 and J usage is TRBJ1-2; a possible D gene is TRBD1 (6 bases). The CDR3 reads CASSQATGLGYTF. The CDR3 DNA is TGTGCCAGCAGCCAAGCCACAGGGTTGGGCTACACCTTC.